This record concerns one TCR beta chain sequence. There were TCR beta CDR3 regions amplified from RNA transcripts. The primer set for the first-round RT-PCR of the TCR CDR3 was HTBI. TCRdb passed the multiplex PCR reads through MiXCR, listing each CDR3 protein once. Of 600,000 or so distinct CDR3 sequences detected, 46% appear once; the ten largest clones hold roughly 8.2%. The patients, who ranged from 18 to 65 in age, presented with newly diagnosed hyperthyroidism lasting under 2 months. Diagnostic decisions used clinical symptoms, serum thyroxine and TRAb, thyroid ultrasound and orbital computed tomography. The data derive from a study of T cells in Graves' hyperthyroidism and ophthalmopathy. The sequence was collected from a young woman with Graves' hyperthyroidism. The specimen was peripheral blood or thyroid tissue (not recorded which).

The chain's CDR3 is CASSAGQSEAFF. The CDR3 DNA follows: TGTGCCAGCAGCGCCGGACAGAGTGAAGCTTTCTTT. The chain links TRBV7-9 to TRBJ1-1, with D perhaps matching TRBD1 (6 bases). The CDR3 is 12 amino acids. CDR1 is SEHNR and CDR2 is FQNEAQ in the germline V gene (reference sequence). V dropped 5 bases and J dropped 7 bases, with 11 bases sitting between them.